Below, 21 T cell receptor beta chains from the same sample are listed, as sequenced in a study of PD-L1 blockade in urothelial cancer. Generated by immunoSEQ multiplex PCR, the TCRdb table keeps only in-frame clones and is missing some. The sample records 70,000 to 80,000 clones, 85% being singletons. Stated time point: pretreatment peripheral blood. The sample consisted of PBMCs, taken around atezolizumab (anti-PD-L1) treatment. These receptors all stem from a man aged 40-50 years with urothelial cancer.

This chain uses TRBV27 with TRBJ2-1; 9 nucleotides agree with TRBD2. Germline trimming cut 3 bases from V and 9 bases from J; bases unmatched to any gene: 9. The CDR3 consists of 15 residues. The V gene's germline CDR1 is MNHEY and CDR2 SMNVEV (reference sequence). The CDR3 DNA sequence: TGTGCCAGCAGTTTGATCGCGGGAGGGCCCACTGAGCAGTTCTTC. Encoded protein: CASSLIAGGPTEQFF.

J is TRBJ1-5 and V is TRBV7-9; weak D call: TRBD1 (6 bases). CDR3 size: 14 residues. Trimming removed 1 base from V and 5 bases from J, with 9 bases in between. Germline V gene sequence: CDR1 SEHNR, CDR2 FQNEAQ (reference sequence). CDR3 region: CASSLGRGDQPQHF. CDR3 nucleotide sequence: TGTGCCAGCAGCTTAGGCAGGGGCGATCAGCCCCAGCATTTT. The variable domain in full, completed from reference TRBV7-9 and TRBJ1-5, reads DTGVSQNPRHKITKRGQNVTFRCDPISEHNRLYWYRQTLGQGPEFLTYFQNEAQLEKSRLLSDRFSAERPKGSFSTLEIQRTEQGDSAMYLCASSLGRGDQPQHFGDGTRLSIL.

This chain uses TRBV6-1 with TRBJ1-2; tentative D call: TRBD1 (6 bases). Trimming left V 5 bases short and J 5 bases short, with 15 bases between. Germline CDR1 reads MNHNS; CDR2 reads SASEGT. The CDR3 contains 14 residues. The CDR3 is CASSPTGGKYGYTF. For the CDR3, the DNA is TGTGCCAGCAGTCCTACGGGGGGCAAGTATGGCTACACCTTC.

This clone appeared a few times. This chain uses TRBV7-8 with TRBJ2-7; D might be TRBD2 (5 bases). This CDR3 contains 19 residues. V was shortened by 0 bases and J by 0 bases, with 21 bases between the two germline ends. From germline, CDR1 is SGHVS and CDR2 FQNEAQ. The chain's CDR3 is CASSLALGSLAGTSYEQYF. The CDR3 bases are TGTGCCAGCAGCTTAGCCCTGGGCAGTTTGGCGGGCACCTCCTACGAGCAGTACTTC.

This sequence joins TRBV19 and TRBJ2-3; 8 bases fit TRBD2. The CDR3 is 14 amino acids. Germline V gene lookup returns CDR1 LNHDA and CDR2 SQIVND (reference sequence). Trimming removed 5 bases from V and 6 bases from J; junction bases left unmatched: 7. The CDR3 DNA follows: TGTGCCAGTAGTCCCGGACTAGCAGGGGATACGCAGTATTTT. Its translation: CASSPGLAGDTQYF. Full variable domain (remainder filled in from reference TRBV19 and TRBJ2-3): DGGITQSPKYLFRKEGQNVTLSCEQNLNHDAMYWYRQDPGQGLRLIYYSQIVNDFQKGDIAEGYSVSREKKESFPLTVTSAQKNPTAFYLCASSPGLAGDTQYFGPGTRLTVL.

The J gene is TRBJ2-2, the V gene TRBV28, with D hard to call. The V gene's germline CDR1 is MDHEN and CDR2 SYDVKM. V was pared by 5 bases and J by 1 base, with 14 bases between. CDR3 length equals 16 residues. The CDR3 nucleotides read TGTGCCAGCAGTCCGGAAACAGCCCTGAACACCGGGGAGCTGTTTTTT. Amino acid sequence: CASSPETALNTGELFF.

This chain links TRBV10-1 with TRBJ2-1; 13 nucleotides agree with TRBD2. Germline-derived CDR1 and CDR2 are WNHNN and SYGVQD (reference sequence). The CDR3 contains 14 residues. V was pared by 4 bases and J by 8 bases, with 2 bases of the junction left unmatched. CDR3 amino acids: CASSGLAGGDEQFF. The CDR3 DNA reads TGCGCCAGCAGTGGACTAGCGGGAGGAGATGAGCAGTTCTTC.

This clone was observed once. The rearrangement links TRBV30 to TRBJ2-1, with a tentative D call TRBD1 (5 bases). The ends were cut back, 1 base at V and 6 bases at J, with 10 bases in the middle. Germline CDR1 reads GTSNPN; CDR2 reads SVGIG (reference sequence). The CDR3 runs to 13 residues. In DNA, the CDR3 is TGTGCCTGGAGTGGCGGCAGGGCCAATGAGCAGTTCTTC. This gives the protein CAWSGGRANEQFF.

The chain carries TRBV28 and TRBJ2-7, with TRBD2 matching 9 bases. CDR1 is MDHEN and CDR2 is SYDVKM in the germline V gene. This CDR3 spans 12 amino acids. V lost 5 bases to trimming and J lost 11 bases; unmatched junction nucleotides: 7. CDR3 DNA sequence: TGTGCCAGCAGTCCGACTAGCGGCAGAGAGTACTTC. It is translated as CASSPTSGREYF.

This rearrangement joins TRBV2 to TRBJ2-4; D may be TRBD2 (5 bases). Germline lookup yields CDR1 SNHLY and CDR2 FYNNEI. Trimming shortened V by 4 bases and J by 5 bases, and 15 bases separated the two germline ends. This CDR3 has 15 residues. CDR3 bases: TGTGCCAGCAGTGGTGGAGAGGGTCGACAAAACATTCAGTACTTC. This translates into CASSGGEGRQNIQYF.

The rearrangement uses TRBV7-6 and TRBJ1-2; 8 bases align to TRBD1. V was pared by 9 bases and J by 10 bases, with 16 bases of the junction left unmatched. The CDR3 spans 14 residues. Germline CDR1 SGHVS, CDR2 FNYEAQ. The CDR3 region has the DNA TGTGCCAGTTCCGACAGGGGCCCATTCCCTTTCTACACCTTC. Its protein is CASSDRGPFPFYTF.

The chain links TRBV7-9 to TRBJ2-1; D is undetermined. Between the trimmed V and J ends, which lost 2 bases and 8 bases, there was a span of 7 bases. The germline V gene encodes CDR1 SEHNR and CDR2 FQNEAQ (reference sequence). The CDR3 consists of 12 residues. CDR3 residues: CASSLIAHEQFF. In nucleotides, the CDR3 is TGTGCCAGCAGCTTAATCGCGCATGAGCAGTTCTTC.

The rearrangement links TRBV19 to TRBJ1-4; no clear D. There are 12 residues in the CDR3. V shed 7 bases and J shed 8 bases, with 11 bases lying between them. Per germline, CDR1 LNHDA and CDR2 SQIVND (reference sequence). In DNA form, the CDR3 reads TGTGCCAGTACAGAGGCTGGCGAAAAACTGTTTTTT. This encodes CASTEAGEKLFF.

The J gene is TRBJ2-3, the V gene TRBV5-1; 10 positions match TRBD1. The length of the CDR3 is 14 residues. The germline V gene has CDR1 SGHRS and CDR2 YFSETQ. V lost 3 bases and J lost 6; bases outside the gene matches: 4. The CDR3 DNA is TGCGCCAGCAGCTCCGGGACAGGGGCCGATACGCAGTATTTT. As protein: CASSSGTGADTQYF.

This chain joins TRBV7-2 and TRBJ1-4, with D tentatively TRBD1 (6 bases). The CDR3 runs to 14 residues. Trimming stripped 3 bases from V and 3 bases from J, with 8 bases between. Germline assignment: CDR1 SGHTA and CDR2 FQGNSA. Here the CDR3 reads CASSLTGSNEKLFF. Written as DNA, the CDR3 is TGTGCCAGCAGCTTGACAGGCTCTAATGAAAAACTGTTTTTT. The whole variable domain, filled in from reference TRBV7-2 and TRBJ1-4, reads GAGVSQSPSNKVTEKGKDVELRCDPISGHTALYWYRQSLGQGLEFLIYFQGNSAPDKSGLPSDRFSAERTGGSVSTLTIQRTQQEDSAVYLCASSLTGSNEKLFFGSGTQLSVL.

This clone counts as medium-sized. The V call is TRBV28, the J call TRBJ2-5, with 11 bases that match TRBD1. V shed 4 bases and J 2 bases; nucleotides not matched to a gene: 6. This CDR3 is built from 16 residues. Per germline, CDR1 MDHEN and CDR2 SYDVKM. This chain's CDR3 is CASSWTGGFSQETQYF. Written as DNA, the CDR3 is TGTGCCAGCAGTTGGACAGGGGGCTTCTCGCAAGAGACCCAGTACTTC.

The chain recombines TRBV5-8 with TRBJ2-5; 8 bases are shared with TRBD2. The V gene's germline CDR1 is SGHTS and CDR2 YDEGEE. This CDR3 is 17 amino acids long. V shed 4 bases, J shed 0 bases, and the junction held 11 bases outside the gene matches. The CDR3 loop is CASSQERGTTYQETQYF. DNA of the CDR3: TGTGCCAGCAGCCAGGAGCGGGGGACTACGTACCAAGAGACCCAGTACTTC.

This chain connects TRBV5-1 to TRBJ2-6, with TRBD1 identical over 9 bases. Germline assignment: CDR1 SGHRS and CDR2 YFSETQ. This CDR3 has 18 residues. With V trimmed by 4 bases and J by 0 bases, 8 bases remained unmatched. The CDR3 loop is CASSLTGGASSGANVLTF. The CDR3 bases are TGCGCCAGCAGCCTAACAGGGGGCGCTAGCTCTGGGGCCAACGTCCTGACTTTC. Full variable domain (missing parts from reference TRBV5-1 and TRBJ2-6): KAGVTQTPRYLIKTRGQQVTLSCSPISGHRSVSWYQQTPGQGLQFLFEYFSETQRNKGNFPGRFSGRQFSNSRSEMNVSTLELGDSALYLCASSLTGGASSGANVLTFGAGSRLTVL.

The DNA for the CDR3 is TGCAGCGTCGCCACAGGGGGTAATGGCTACACCTTC. Translating it yields CSVATGGNGYTF. The chain employs TRBV29-1 and TRBJ1-2; 8 bases are a match to TRBD1. CDR1 is SQVTM, CDR2 ANQGSEA, per germline. The ends lost 6 bases at V and 6 bases at J; junction bases unmatched: 6. The CDR3 is made up of 12 amino acids.

The chain has TRBV18 and TRBJ1-5; 9 bases are a match to TRBD1. After removal of 5 bases from V and 7 bases from J, the junction contained 9 bases not matched to a gene. This CDR3 comprises 15 residues. Germline values: CDR1 KGHSH, CDR2 LQKENI. The CDR3 nucleotides read TGTGCCAGCTCAACCGACAGGGGGTTGCGGCAGCCCCAGCATTTT. Translated: CASSTDRGLRQPQHF.

The V call is TRBV20-1, the J call TRBJ1-1; D unresolved. V gave up 2 bases and J gave up 3 bases, with 4 bases separating them. CDR1 is DFQATT, CDR2 SNEGSKA, per germline (reference sequence). This CDR3 has 11 residues. CDR3 amino acids: CSARRDTEAFF. The CDR3 DNA is TGCAGTGCTAGACGTGACACTGAAGCTTTCTTT.